This TCR beta chain is drawn from a study of T cell changes during pregnancy in multiple sclerosis. This table comes from immunoSEQ multiplex PCR, and its TCRdb copy is limited to in-frame clones, with some not included. The profile shows about 36,000 clones, 85% to 90% of them singletons. The CDR3 consists of 14 residues. Per germline, CDR1 SGHAT and CDR2 FQNNGV. With 7 bases removed from V and 1 base from J, the gap between germline ends came to 14 bases. This TCR derives from a female donor with multiple sclerosis, enrolled in a pregnancy study. V and J are TRBV11-2 and TRBJ2-7; weak D call: TRBD1 (5 bases). The starting material was CD4+ T cells from peripheral blood mononuclear cells, obtained in the first trimester of pregnancy. Written as DNA, the CDR3 is TGTGCCAGCACCGCCGACAGTCTGTCCTACGAGCAGTACTTC. Amino acids: CASTADSLSYEQYF.